These T cell receptor beta chains were read from a single sample in a study of T-cell memory formation after mild COVID-19. TCRdb called the 5' RACE reads again in MiXCR, with one record for every CDR3 protein. The table shows 250,000 to 300,000 distinct CDR3 sequences, with around 15% occurring only once. Specimen: PBMCs or a T cell subset sorted from them (not recorded which). These receptor sequences come from a man younger than 35 who had mild COVID-19 (a few samples of this study predate the infection). Cell type and time point are not known. The CDR3 runs from the conserved cysteine through the conserved F or W. D genes are given only for firm matches. The size of a clone is reported for some rows only, either as once, few or many, or as a class for expanded clones.

CDR3 DNA: TGTGCCAGCAGGGCACACTCGAACACCGGGGAGCTGTTTTTT; CDR3 protein: CASRAHSNTGELFF; V gene: TRBV28; clone size: .; J gene: TRBJ2-2; D gene: .
CDR3 DNA: TGTGCCAGCAGCCCCACTATTAGCACAGATACGCAGTATTTT; CDR3 protein: CASSPTISTDTQYF; V gene: TRBV7-3; clone size: few; J gene: TRBJ2-3; D gene: .
CDR3 DNA: TGTGCCAGCAGCCAAGCCCAGACAGGGGGCTATGGCTACACCTTC; CDR3 protein: CASSQAQTGGYGYTF; V gene: TRBV3-1; clone size: few; J gene: TRBJ1-2; D gene: TRBD1
CDR3 DNA: TGTGCCAGCACCTTAGGTAGCACGAATGAGCAGTTCTTC; CDR3 protein: CASTLGSTNEQFF; V gene: TRBV11-2; clone size: many; J gene: TRBJ2-1; D gene: .
CDR3 DNA: TGCGCCAGCATCCCTCCAGATAACCAGCCCCAGCATTTT; CDR3 protein: CASIPPDNQPQHF; V gene: TRBV23-1; clone size: once; J gene: TRBJ1-5; D gene: .
CDR3 DNA: TGTGCCAGCAGCCAACGGGGACAAGGGGGGCAGCCCCAGCATTTT; CDR3 protein: CASSQRGQGGQPQHF; V gene: TRBV4-2; clone size: few; J gene: TRBJ1-5; D gene: .
CDR3 DNA: TGTGCCAGCAGTTACTCGCTAGCTGGCAATCAGCCCCAGCATTTT; CDR3 protein: CASSYSLAGNQPQHF; V gene: TRBV6-5; clone size: few; J gene: TRBJ1-5; D gene: .
CDR3 DNA: TGTGCCAGCAGCTTTGGGCTCTCCAAAAACATTCAGTACTTC; CDR3 protein: CASSFGLSKNIQYF; V gene: TRBV7-9; clone size: .; J gene: TRBJ2-4; D gene: .
CDR3 DNA: TGTGCCAGCAGCTTAGAGGGGGCTGAGGGAGAGACCCAGTACTTC; CDR3 protein: CASSLEGAEGETQYF; V gene: TRBV7-6; clone size: few; J gene: TRBJ2-5; D gene: TRBD1
CDR3 DNA: TGTGCCACCAGCAGGGAAGAGGATACGCAGTATTTT; CDR3 protein: CATSREEDTQYF; V gene: TRBV15; clone size: few; J gene: TRBJ2-3; D gene: .
CDR3 DNA: TGTGCCAGCACCCCTAGCGGGACAGATACGCAGTATTTT; CDR3 protein: CASTPSGTDTQYF; V gene: TRBV5-6; clone size: .; J gene: TRBJ2-3; D gene: TRBD2
CDR3 DNA: TGTGCCAGCAGCCAAGTAAGAGGCGGGGACCAAGAGACCCAGTACTTC; CDR3 protein: CASSQVRGGDQETQYF; V gene: TRBV4-2; clone size: few; J gene: TRBJ2-5; D gene: .
CDR3 DNA: TGTGCCAGCAGCCTGGCCGGGACCGAGGTACACACCTTC; CDR3 protein: CASSLAGTEVHTF; V gene: TRBV11-2; clone size: few; J gene: TRBJ1-2; D gene: .
CDR3 DNA: TGCAGTGCCAACTCCATAGCGGGTTTAACGGGGACCCAGTACTTC; CDR3 protein: CSANSIAGLTGTQYF; V gene: TRBV20-1; clone size: .; J gene: TRBJ2-5; D gene: TRBD2
CDR3 DNA: TGCAGTGCTAGTTATCCCGGCGGAAACACCATATATTTT; CDR3 protein: CSASYPGGNTIYF; V gene: TRBV20-1; clone size: few; J gene: TRBJ1-3; D gene: .
CDR3 DNA: TGCAGTGCCCCCCAGGGGGGCGAAAAACTGTTTTTT; CDR3 protein: CSAPQGGEKLFF; V gene: TRBV20-1; clone size: few; J gene: TRBJ1-4; D gene: TRBD1
CDR3 DNA: TGTGCCAGCAGTTTGGGGGGGATCGTGGGTCAGCCCCAGCATTTT; CDR3 protein: CASSLGGIVGQPQHF; V gene: TRBV12-3/TRBV12-4; clone size: .; J gene: TRBJ1-5; D gene: .
CDR3 DNA: TGTGCCAGCAGAAAACACGGCCTGGAGGAGACCCAGTACTTC; CDR3 protein: CASRKHGLEETQYF; V gene: TRBV12-3/TRBV12-4; clone size: few; J gene: TRBJ2-5; D gene: .
CDR3 DNA: TGTGCCAGCAGTGAGTTCCACGAGAGCCAGCCCCAGCATTTT; CDR3 protein: CASSEFHESQPQHF; V gene: TRBV25-1; clone size: .; J gene: TRBJ1-5; D gene: .
CDR3 DNA: TGTGCCAGCTCACCTGGCACACCCGCTATCAATCAGCCCCAGCATTTT; CDR3 protein: CASSPGTPAINQPQHF; V gene: TRBV18; clone size: .; J gene: TRBJ1-5; D gene: .
CDR3 DNA: TGCGCCAGCAGACCTCAAATCTCGGGGCTTGATGGCTACACCTTC; CDR3 protein: CASRPQISGLDGYTF; V gene: TRBV4-1; clone size: few; J gene: TRBJ1-2; D gene: .
CDR3 DNA: TGTGCCACCAGTGATTCGGCCGCCATTAACTATGGCTACACCTTC; CDR3 protein: CATSDSAAINYGYTF; V gene: TRBV24-1; clone size: .; J gene: TRBJ1-2; D gene: .
CDR3 DNA: TGCGCCAGCAGCCAAGTTGGAGGGGGGGTTGAGACCCAGTACTTC; CDR3 protein: CASSQVGGGVETQYF; V gene: TRBV4-3; clone size: .; J gene: TRBJ2-5; D gene: .
CDR3 DNA: TGTGCCAGCAGCGCCACTTACCAGGGGGCAAACCGTAAGGATGAGCAGTTCTTC; CDR3 protein: CASSATYQGANRKDEQFF; V gene: TRBV7-6; clone size: .; J gene: TRBJ2-1; D gene: TRBD1
CDR3 DNA: TGTGCCAGCAGCTTAGATGTGGGGAGGACCCCCTTTCAGCCCCAGCATTTT; CDR3 protein: CASSLDVGRTPFQPQHF; V gene: TRBV7-8; clone size: .; J gene: TRBJ1-5; D gene: .
CDR3 DNA: TGTGCCAGCAGCCGGAACGAGGGAGGTGGCGAGCAGTACTTC; CDR3 protein: CASSRNEGGGEQYF; V gene: TRBV14; clone size: .; J gene: TRBJ2-7; D gene: .
CDR3 DNA: TGCGCCAGCATGCCCCTCGGGACTAGCGGAAATACGCAGTATTTT; CDR3 protein: CASMPLGTSGNTQYF; V gene: TRBV5-1; clone size: many; J gene: TRBJ2-3; D gene: TRBD2
CDR3 DNA: TGTGCCAGCAGCAATCCGGGACAGGGTCGTGGCTACACCTTC; CDR3 protein: CASSNPGQGRGYTF; V gene: TRBV13; clone size: few; J gene: TRBJ1-2; D gene: TRBD1
CDR3 DNA: TGTGCCAGCAGCTTAGCGAACAGGGGTAATTCACCCCTCCACTTT; CDR3 protein: CASSLANRGNSPLHF; V gene: TRBV7-8; clone size: few; J gene: TRBJ1-6; D gene: TRBD1
CDR3 DNA: TGTGCCAGCAGTTTATCAAGTAGGCAGACCCAGTACTTC; CDR3 protein: CASSLSSRQTQYF; V gene: TRBV27; clone size: .; J gene: TRBJ2-5; D gene: .
CDR3 DNA: TGTGCCAGCAGTCCAGGCTACACCTTC; CDR3 protein: CASSPGYTF; V gene: TRBV6-6; clone size: many; J gene: TRBJ1-2; D gene: .
CDR3 DNA: TGTGCCAGCAGTTTCGAGATACAGGGGGCGAACTATGGCTACACCTTC; CDR3 protein: CASSFEIQGANYGYTF; V gene: TRBV12-3/TRBV12-4; clone size: .; J gene: TRBJ1-2; D gene: TRBD1
CDR3 DNA: TGTGCCAGCAGTCCGGGGGCTGGGACTGAAGCTTTCTTT; CDR3 protein: CASSPGAGTEAFF; V gene: TRBV27; clone size: .; J gene: TRBJ1-1; D gene: .
CDR3 DNA: TGTGCCAGCAGCTTAGGACAGGATCTAGACACTGAAGCTTTCTTT; CDR3 protein: CASSLGQDLDTEAFF; V gene: TRBV11-1; clone size: .; J gene: TRBJ1-1; D gene: .
CDR3 DNA: TGTGCCAGCAGCGAGAGGGGGGTGTCCACCGACACCGGGGAGCTGTTTTTT; CDR3 protein: CASSERGVSTDTGELFF; V gene: TRBV9; clone size: .; J gene: TRBJ2-2; D gene: .
CDR3 DNA: TGCAGTGCCAGATGGGGGAACTATGGCTACACCTTC; CDR3 protein: CSARWGNYGYTF; V gene: TRBV20-1; clone size: few; J gene: TRBJ1-2; D gene: .
CDR3 DNA: TGTGCCACCAGTGATATTCAAGGGGCCTCCTACAATGAGCAGTTCTTC; CDR3 protein: CATSDIQGASYNEQFF; V gene: TRBV24-1; clone size: .; J gene: TRBJ2-1; D gene: .
CDR3 DNA: TGTGCCAGCATTGGGAGCCCCAACTATGGCTACACCTTC; CDR3 protein: CASIGSPNYGYTF; V gene: TRBV6-5; clone size: many; J gene: TRBJ1-2; D gene: .
CDR3 DNA: TGCGCCAGCAGCTCACTGAAACAAGGACAGGAAGGCTACACCTTC; CDR3 protein: CASSSLKQGQEGYTF; V gene: TRBV5-1; clone size: few; J gene: TRBJ1-2; D gene: TRBD1
CDR3 DNA: TGCGCCAGCAGTGAGGACTGGTCCTACGAGCAGTACTTC; CDR3 protein: CASSEDWSYEQYF; V gene: TRBV5-1; clone size: few; J gene: TRBJ2-7; D gene: .
CDR3 DNA: TGTGCCAGCAGCCCGGAGGCCGGGGCTGAAGCTTTCTTT; CDR3 protein: CASSPEAGAEAFF; V gene: TRBV7-2; clone size: many; J gene: TRBJ1-1; D gene: .
CDR3 DNA: TGCGCCAGCAGCCAAGTGTCGCACAGGGTCTATGGCTACACCTTC; CDR3 protein: CASSQVSHRVYGYTF; V gene: TRBV4-3; clone size: .; J gene: TRBJ1-2; D gene: .
CDR3 DNA: TGTGCCAGCAGCTCGGGGACAGGGGCGATTGAGACCCAGTACTTC; CDR3 protein: CASSSGTGAIETQYF; V gene: TRBV5-6; clone size: few; J gene: TRBJ2-5; D gene: TRBD1
CDR3 DNA: TGCGCCAGCAGCTTTGGAGGACCGCGGACTGAAGCTTTCTTT; CDR3 protein: CASSFGGPRTEAFF; V gene: TRBV5-1; clone size: few; J gene: TRBJ1-1; D gene: .
CDR3 DNA: TGTGCCAGCAGACCGGGGGGCGGGGCCTCCTACGAGCAGTACTTC; CDR3 protein: CASRPGGGASYEQYF; V gene: TRBV7-6; clone size: few; J gene: TRBJ2-7; D gene: .
CDR3 DNA: TGCAGCGTATGCTATCTGACCGGGACAGGGGCTCAAGAGACCCAGTACTTC; CDR3 protein: CSVCYLTGTGAQETQYF; V gene: TRBV29-1; clone size: many; J gene: TRBJ2-5; D gene: TRBD1
CDR3 DNA: TGTGCCAGCAGCCCCCGCCAGGGCCCAAATACGCAGTATTTT; CDR3 protein: CASSPRQGPNTQYF; V gene: TRBV9; clone size: .; J gene: TRBJ2-3; D gene: .
CDR3 DNA: TGTGCCAGCAGCCAATTCGTCGGCAATACGCAGTATTTT; CDR3 protein: CASSQFVGNTQYF; V gene: TRBV3-1; clone size: many; J gene: TRBJ2-3; D gene: .
CDR3 DNA: TGTGCCAGCAGCCGATCAGCGACTAGCGGGGGGGCACATACGCAGTATTTT; CDR3 protein: CASSRSATSGGAHTQYF; V gene: TRBV7-6; clone size: .; J gene: TRBJ2-3; D gene: TRBD2
CDR3 DNA: TGCGCCAGCAGCCAAGTTGGCCGGGTCCCCACCTATGGCTACACCTTC; CDR3 protein: CASSQVGRVPTYGYTF; V gene: TRBV4-3; clone size: .; J gene: TRBJ1-2; D gene: .
CDR3 DNA: TGCGCCAGCAGCTTAGGCCAGGGAGAACAGACCCAGTACTTC; CDR3 protein: CASSLGQGEQTQYF; V gene: TRBV5-1; clone size: few; J gene: TRBJ2-5; D gene: .
CDR3 DNA: TGCGCCAGCGCCGAAACGACAGGGGTGGGGACTGAAGCTTTCTTT; CDR3 protein: CASAETTGVGTEAFF; V gene: TRBV5-1; clone size: many; J gene: TRBJ1-1; D gene: TRBD1
CDR3 DNA: TGTGCCAGCAGCTTTTCTAGCGCGTACCAAGAGACCCAGTACTTC; CDR3 protein: CASSFSSAYQETQYF; V gene: TRBV7-2; clone size: few; J gene: TRBJ2-5; D gene: .
CDR3 DNA: TGTGCCAGCAGCTTAGTCGGTTGGGCGAACACTGAAGCTTTCTTT; CDR3 protein: CASSLVGWANTEAFF; V gene: TRBV7-2; clone size: .; J gene: TRBJ1-1; D gene: .
CDR3 DNA: TGTGCCAGCAGCTCCCGGGAGGGATTGGGCTACACCTTC; CDR3 protein: CASSSREGLGYTF; V gene: TRBV7-3; clone size: few; J gene: TRBJ1-2; D gene: .